The 19 T cell receptor beta chains in this list originate from one sample, sequenced in a study of T cell responses to AZD1222 COVID-19 vaccine. Profiling relied on immunoSEQ multiplex PCR, and the TCRdb table lists in-frame clones only, not all of them. The sample gives about 140,000 clones, approximately 92% of which show up once; roughly 7.1% is in the top ten. Sequenced here: peripheral blood, sampled 28 days after the second AZD1222 dose. Source of these receptors: an adult who received the AZD1222 COVID-19 vaccine.

This chain connects TRBV18 to TRBJ1-1, with D uncertain. V was clipped by 2 bases and J by 1 base, with 11 bases between them. The CDR3 is 15 residues long. Germline V gene data show CDR1 as KGHSH and CDR2 as LQKENI. The CDR3 loop reads CASSPVGGENTEAFF. As DNA, the CDR3 is TGTGCCAGCTCACCAGTGGGTGGGGAGAACACTGAAGCTTTCTTT.

The V and J genes are TRBV18 and TRBJ2-3, with 9 bases matching TRBD2. Trimming took 3 bases from V and 3 from J; bases not matched to a gene: 4. The germline gives CDR1 KGHSH, CDR2 LQKENI. This CDR3 comprises 15 residues. CDR3 sequence reads: CASSPNSGGTDTQYF. CDR3 coding DNA: TGTGCCAGCTCACCTAACAGCGGGGGGACAGATACGCAGTATTTT.

The V and J genes are TRBV6-1 and TRBJ1-1; 7 bases match TRBD1. The germline CDR1 and CDR2 sequences are MNHNS and SASEGT. The V and J ends lost 1 base and 6 bases, in that order; junction bases with no gene match: 8. The CDR3 is 15 amino acids. The CDR3 DNA sequence: TGTGCCAGCAGTGAAGGTGGGGAGGGGGCGGCTGAAGCTTTCTTT. Translation gives CASSEGGEGAAEAFF.

The chain has TRBV28 and TRBJ1-1; 7 bases map to TRBD1. The CDR3 length is 14 residues. Germline CDR1 reads MDHEN; CDR2 reads SYDVKM. J lost 5 bases, V lost 7 bases, and 10 bases had no gene match. CDR3 loop: CASTYRGRRTEAFF. The CDR3, as DNA: TGTGCCAGCACCTACAGGGGCAGAAGGACTGAAGCTTTCTTT.

This chain connects TRBV4-1 to TRBJ2-7; a weak D match, TRBD1 (6 bases). Trimming took off 1 base at V and 7 bases at J, with 17 bases between the two ends. From germline, CDR1 is MGHRA and CDR2 YSYEKL. This CDR3 comprises 15 residues. CDR3: CASSQAWTAEVEQYF. The DNA of the CDR3 is TGCGCCAGCAGCCAAGCATGGACAGCAGAGGTGGAGCAGTACTTC.

J is TRBJ1-1 and V is TRBV30; 12 bases are a match to TRBD1. CDR3 length equals 16 residues. Trimming took 3 bases from V and 0 from J; bases not matched to a gene: 5. Germline-derived CDR1 and CDR2 are GTSNPN and SVGIG (reference sequence). As DNA, the CDR3 is TGTGCCTGGAGGGGGACAGGGGGCCGAATGAACACTGAAGCTTTCTTT. This codes for CAWRGTGGRMNTEAFF.

V gene TRBV27 combines with J gene TRBJ1-1; no definite D call. Trimming stripped 6 bases from V and 3 bases from J, with 11 bases between. Germline-derived CDR1 and CDR2 are MNHEY and SMNVEV (reference sequence). This CDR3 has 13 residues. Here the CDR3 reads CASSIRRDTEAFF. As DNA, the CDR3 is TGTGCCAGCAGCATCCGGCGGGACACTGAAGCTTTCTTT.

As DNA, the CDR3 is TGTGCCAGCAGCCTGGGACTAGCGGGGGGAGCTGTGGATACGCAGTATTTT. Encoded protein: CASSLGLAGGAVDTQYF. The chain has TRBV3-1 (or the pseudogene TRBV3-2) and TRBJ2-3; 15 nucleotides align to TRBD2. The CDR3 is 17 residues long. Per germline, CDR1 LGHDT and CDR2 YNNKEL (reference sequence). The V segment lost 4 bases and the J segment 6 bases; nucleotides outside the gene matches: 8.

The rearrangement uses TRBV4-2 and TRBJ1-2; TRBD1 matches at 8 bases. There are 17 residues in the CDR3. The V segment lost 0 bases and the J segment 3 bases; nucleotides outside the gene matches: 9. CDR1 and CDR2 from the germline V gene are LGHNA and YNFKEQ. The CDR3 DNA follows: TGTGCCAGCAGCCAAGAATGGGGCAGGGGGCAGGACTATGGCTACACCTTC. This translates into CASSQEWGRGQDYGYTF.

This chain uses TRBV5-5 with TRBJ1-6; the D is unclear. Trimming left V 2 bases short and J 10 bases short, with 16 bases between. The CDR3 runs 15 residues. Germline V gene lookup returns CDR1 SGHKS and CDR2 YYEKEE (reference sequence). The CDR3: CASSFRGTANSPLHF. As DNA, the CDR3 is TGTGCCAGCAGCTTTCGTGGAACTGCCAACTCACCCCTCCACTTT.

This chain links TRBV12-3 or TRBV12-4 with TRBJ2-1; TRBD2 might be the D (5 bases). CDR3 size: 13 residues. Trimming removed 7 bases from V and 6 bases from J, with 13 bases in between. CDR3 DNA sequence: TGTGCCAGCAAAGCCGGGAACCCCAATGAGCAGTTCTTC. Protein product: CASKAGNPNEQFF.

V gene TRBV15 combines with J gene TRBJ1-5, with unresolved D. This CDR3 has 17 amino acids. V was shortened by 5 bases and J by 2 bases, with 19 bases between the two germline ends. From germline, CDR1 is LNHNV and CDR2 YYDKDF (reference sequence). The CDR3 region is CATSPHRRVGRNQPQHF. DNA of the CDR3: TGTGCCACCAGCCCCCATCGAAGGGTTGGGCGCAATCAGCCCCAGCATTTT.

As concerns this clone: This specimen includes other DNA sequences encoding the same CDR3. The gene calls are TRBV12-3 or TRBV12-4 and TRBJ1-1; D uncertain. V gave up 1 base and J gave up 2 bases, with 5 bases separating them. CDR3 length: 13 residues. CDR3 region: CASSLGENTEAFF. CDR3 coding DNA: TGTGCCAGCAGTTTAGGGGAAAACACTGAAGCTTTCTTT.

The chain carries TRBV5-1 and TRBJ2-1; D remains unclear. Looked up from germline, CDR1 is SGHRS and CDR2 is YFSETQ. Between the trimmed V and J ends, which lost 0 bases and 6 bases, there was a span of 7 bases. This CDR3 comprises 13 residues. The chain's CDR3 is CASSLGLVNEQFF. The CDR3 DNA follows: TGCGCCAGCAGCTTGGGCCTTGTCAATGAGCAGTTCTTC.

The CDR3 loop reads CASSLYTGTGDGNEQFF. The CDR3 DNA sequence: TGTGCCAGCAGTTTATACACCGGGACAGGGGATGGCAATGAGCAGTTCTTC. The gene calls are TRBV27 and TRBJ2-1, with 10 positions matching TRBD1. Germline assignment: CDR1 MNHEY and CDR2 SMNVEV (reference sequence). The CDR3 runs 17 residues. V shed 1 base, J shed 6 bases, and the junction held 9 bases outside the gene matches.

The J gene is TRBJ2-7, the V gene TRBV19; D possibly corresponds to TRBD2 (6 bases). This CDR3 spans 14 amino acids. Germline V gene lookup returns CDR1 LNHDA and CDR2 SQIVND (reference sequence). Trimming shortened V by 3 bases and J by 6 bases, and 15 bases separated the two germline ends. DNA for the CDR3: TGTGCCAGTAGTATGGGAGGCAGGATCGGCGAGCAGTACTTC. As protein: CASSMGGRIGEQYF.

This chain connects TRBV19 to TRBJ1-4; no clear D gene. V gave up 5 bases and J gave up 0 bases, with 10 bases separating them. CDR3 length: 15 residues. Germline CDR1 and CDR2: LNHDA and SQIVND (reference sequence). The CDR3, as DNA: TGTGCCAGTAGTTTACACAGCTCAACTAATGAAAAACTGTTTTTT. This sequence encodes CASSLHSSTNEKLFF.

This clone has a single count. V is TRBV4-2 and J is TRBJ1-5; tentative D call: TRBD1 (5 bases). Germline loops: CDR1 LGHNA, CDR2 YNFKEQ. This CDR3 is 14 amino acids long. Trimming took 0 bases from V and 9 from J, leaving 12 bases between them. The CDR3 reads CASSQEGPGMPQHF. The CDR3 DNA reads as TGTGCCAGCAGCCAAGAGGGACCGGGAATGCCCCAGCATTTT.

The rearrangement joins TRBV19 to TRBJ1-2; possibly TRBD1 for D (6 bases). CDR1 is LNHDA and CDR2 is SQIVND in the germline V gene (reference sequence). V was trimmed by 4 bases and J by 0 bases, leaving 12 bases between them. The CDR3 length is 15 residues. In DNA, the CDR3 is TGTGCCAGTAGTACGGGGGGGGACACTAACTATGGCTACACCTTC. Translation gives CASSTGGDTNYGYTF.